The 14 T cell receptor beta chains given below trace back to one sample, sequenced in a study of blood T cell repertoires in COVID-19. Clones were read by immunoSEQ multiplex PCR, and TCRdb kept only the in-frame ones, dropping some. The sample lists about 190,000 clones; around 80% were seen once. The source material was peripheral blood. The origin of the receptors is a human donor in a cohort sampled during active COVID-19.

The chain combines TRBV6-1 with TRBJ1-5; weak D call: TRBD1 (5 bases). The CDR3 has 14 residues. From germline, CDR1 is MNHNS and CDR2 SASEGT. V lost 0 bases to trimming and J lost 4 bases, with 7 bases between them. This CDR3 is CASSEAGANQPQHF. The CDR3 DNA sequence: TGTGCCAGCAGTGAAGCTGGGGCTAATCAGCCCCAGCATTTT.

The chain joins TRBV6-1 to TRBJ2-2; the match to TRBD1 covers 12 bases. Germline V lookup: CDR1 MNHNS, CDR2 SASEGT. With 4 bases clipped from V and 3 bases from J, the junction kept 6 bases outside the gene matches. This CDR3 is built from 17 residues. The CDR3 is CASSGRDRGLDTGELFF. The CDR3 DNA reads TGTGCCAGCAGTGGCCGGGACAGGGGGCTAGACACCGGGGAGCTGTTTTTT.

CDR3 sequence (DNA): TGTGCCAGCAGACGAAGCTATAATGAAAAACTGTTTTTT. Residues: CASRRSYNEKLFF. The chain uses TRBV12-3 or TRBV12-4 and TRBJ1-4; D uncertain. The V end lost 6 bases, the J end lost 4 bases, and 9 bases lay between the germline ends. This CDR3 is 13 amino acids long.

The rearrangement joins TRBV27 to TRBJ1-1; TRBD1 is a possible D gene (5 bases). This CDR3 spans 14 amino acids. V was trimmed by 4 bases and J by 5 bases, leaving 14 bases between them. Germline lookup yields CDR1 MNHEY and CDR2 SMNVEV (reference sequence). CDR3 nucleotide sequence: TGTGCCAGCAGTTCCGCGGGGGATATGACTGAAGCTTTCTTT. It translates to CASSSAGDMTEAFF.

J is TRBJ2-7 and V is TRBV19; tentatively, D is TRBD2 (5 bases). Germline V gives CDR1 LNHDA, CDR2 SQIVND (reference sequence). Trimming took 3 bases from V and 6 from J, leaving 18 bases between them. This CDR3 has 15 residues. This CDR3 is CASSINYGELAEQYF. The CDR3 nucleotides read TGTGCCAGTAGTATTAACTACGGGGAGCTAGCCGAGCAGTACTTC. Based on the CDR3 plus reference TRBV19 and TRBJ2-7, the full variable domain is DGGITQSPKYLFRKEGQNVTLSCEQNLNHDAMYWYRQDPGQGLRLIYYSQIVNDFQKGDIAEGYSVSREKKESFPLTVTSAQKNPTAFYLCASSINYGELAEQYFGPGTRLTVT.

This clone was seen a few times. The V gene is TRBV4-1, the J gene TRBJ2-7; D is perhaps TRBD1 (6 bases). Trimming removed 4 bases at V and 8 bases at J, with 18 bases between. Germline assignment: CDR1 MGHRA and CDR2 YSYEKL. The CDR3 extends over 14 amino acids. CDR3 in DNA: TGCGCCAGCAGCCGCTCCTCCCGAGGGGGTAAGCAGTACTTC. Translated: CASSRSSRGGKQYF.

The chain has TRBV2 and TRBJ1-6; D is unclear. The CDR3 sequence is 14 residues long. V was shortened by 7 bases and J by 6 bases, with 13 bases between the two germline ends. Per the germline V gene, CDR1 is SNHLY and CDR2 is FYNNEI. For the CDR3, the DNA is TGTGCCAGCACCCTTCTCGGGGTTAATTCACCCCTCCACTTT. Translation gives CASTLLGVNSPLHF.

This chain connects TRBV5-1 to TRBJ2-5, with TRBD2 matching 8 bases. The CDR3 runs 13 residues. V was pared by 6 bases and J by 2 bases, with 3 bases of the junction left unmatched. CDR1 and CDR2 from the germline V gene are SGHRS and YFSETQ. The CDR3 bases are TGCGCCAGCAACCCGGGGGGGCAAGAGACCCAGTACTTC. It specifies CASNPGGQETQYF.

This clone was observed a handful of times. The chain uses TRBV4-1 and TRBJ1-1; possibly TRBD1 for D (6 bases). This CDR3 spans 15 amino acids. Germline V gives CDR1 MGHRA, CDR2 YSYEKL. Trimming pared 1 base from V and 3 bases from J, leaving 12 bases between. CDR3 DNA: TGCGCCAGCAGCCAAGGAACAGGGTGGTACACTGAAGCTTTCTTT. It yields the protein CASSQGTGWYTEAFF.

J is TRBJ2-7 and V is TRBV6-5; TRBD2 matches 10 bases. Germline assignment: CDR1 MNHEY and CDR2 SVGAGI. Trimming took 0 bases from V and 3 from J; bases not matched to a gene: 2. The CDR3 spans 15 residues. The CDR3 reads CASSYSLAGHYEQYF. In nucleotides, the CDR3 is TGTGCCAGCAGTTACTCACTAGCGGGACACTACGAGCAGTACTTC.

As DNA, the CDR3 is TGCGCCAGCAGCCCGGGGAACAGGAACACTGAAGCTTTCTTT. Translating it yields CASSPGNRNTEAFF. The chain joins TRBV5-1 to TRBJ1-1; D unresolved. Between the trimmed V and J ends, which lost 4 bases and 1 base, there was a span of 11 bases. The germline V gene encodes CDR1 SGHRS and CDR2 YFSETQ. The CDR3 is made up of 14 amino acids.

The chain has TRBV7-9 and TRBJ2-1; D ambiguous. CDR3 length: 15 residues. In germline, CDR1 is SEHNR, CDR2 FQNEAQ (reference sequence). Trimming took 5 bases from V and 2 from J, leaving 13 bases between them. The CDR3 DNA is TGTGCCAGCAGCCCCCAGGATGAGCCCTACAATGAGCAGTTCTTC. It encodes CASSPQDEPYNEQFF.

The V gene is TRBV29-1, the J gene TRBJ1-2, with D possibly matching TRBD1 (6 bases). Per the germline V gene, CDR1 is SQVTM and CDR2 is ANQGSEA. This CDR3 comprises 16 residues. V was trimmed by 1 base and J by 0 bases, leaving 15 bases between them. The CDR3 region is CSVEAFGGQSNYGYTF. In DNA form, the CDR3 reads TGCAGCGTTGAAGCATTCGGAGGACAGTCTAACTATGGCTACACCTTC.

The chain recombines TRBV5-1 with TRBJ2-7; perhaps TRBD2 as D (5 bases). Trimming took off 0 bases at V and 0 bases at J, with 16 bases between the two ends. Germline loops: CDR1 SGHRS, CDR2 YFSETQ. The CDR3 extends over 17 amino acids. CDR3 sequence (DNA): TGCGCCAGCAGCTTGGGAACCGGAGGTAAGAGCTCCTACGAGCAGTACTTC. Encoded protein: CASSLGTGGKSSYEQYF.